This T cell receptor (beta chain) was sequenced during a study of T cells after yellow fever vaccination. One entry per CDR3 protein results from TCRdb running MiXCR on the 5' RACE reads. Among about 300,000 distinct CDR3 sequences listed, around 6.8% were seen once. Study-wide results and limits: Clones from primary vaccination mostly reappeared after the booster (less than 98% CD4, around 90% CD8).

As regards this clonotype: What it recognizes is unknown.

The sequenced sample was PBMCs, obtained 45 days after the first yellow fever vaccination. This receptor was taken from a man aged 18 to 29 who received the YFV17D yellow fever vaccine.

CDR3: CASRGTALAPLHF. In nucleotides, the CDR3 is TGTGCCAGCAGGGGGACGGCTCTCGCACCCCTCCACTTT. This sequence joins TRBV2 and TRBJ1-6; D might be TRBD1 (5 bases). This CDR3 contains 13 residues. V was pared by 6 bases and J by 11 bases, with 14 bases between. The V gene's germline CDR1 is SNHLY and CDR2 FYNNEI.